This passage covers 24 T cell receptor beta chains from one sample sequenced in a study of cytomegalovirus exposure and HLA in healthy donors. Vbeta (60) and Jbeta (13) primers were used in the PCR. The protocol was immunoSEQ multiplex PCR, while the TCRdb copy is restricted to in-frame clones and leaves out a portion. Here the sample spans around 130,000 clones, about 80% being singletons. The specimen was PBMCs. These TCRs come from a girl aged 2-10 years in good health and CMV-seronegative.

The chain carries TRBV4-2 and TRBJ2-7; TRBD1 aligns across 7 bases. Losses at the gene ends were 5 bases for V and 1 base for J; bases not matched to a gene: 8. Germline V lookup: CDR1 LGHNA, CDR2 YNFKEQ. CDR3 length: 15 residues. The CDR3 sequence: CASSAGGPPSYEQYF. The CDR3 coding sequence is TGTGCCAGCAGCGCAGGGGGTCCCCCTTCCTACGAGCAGTACTTC.

The chain recombines TRBV4-1 with TRBJ2-7; TRBD1 matches at 9 bases. J was trimmed by 1 base and V by 0 bases; bases with no gene match: 4. Germline lookup yields CDR1 MGHRA and CDR2 YSYEKL. This CDR3 is built from 16 residues. The CDR3 region is CASSQDGTGWSYEQYF. CDR3 sequence (DNA): TGCGCCAGCAGCCAAGATGGGACAGGGTGGTCCTACGAGCAGTACTTC.

In this sample, this clone turned up a few times. The chain has TRBV10-2 and TRBJ2-4; D might be TRBD2 (5 bases). Per the germline V gene, CDR1 is WSHSY and CDR2 is SAAADI. The germline V and J ends were trimmed by 10 bases and 2 bases, with 9 bases remaining between them. The CDR3 has 12 amino acids. For the CDR3, the DNA is TGCGCCACCGGGGAAACCAAAAACATTCAGTACTTC. Protein: CATGETKNIQYF.

This chain joins TRBV5-1 and TRBJ1-2; a possible D gene is TRBD1 (5 bases). Germline V gene lookup returns CDR1 SGHRS and CDR2 YFSETQ. The V gene lost 4 bases and the J gene lost 6 bases, with 13 bases spanning the gap. This CDR3 is built from 13 residues. CDR3 sequence reads: CASSATGGDGYTF. The CDR3 region has the DNA TGCGCCAGCAGCGCGACGGGAGGGGATGGCTACACCTTC. Complete variable domain (other parts from reference TRBV5-1 and TRBJ1-2): KAGVTQTPRYLIKTRGQQVTLSCSPISGHRSVSWYQQTPGQGLQFLFEYFSETQRNKGNFPGRFSGRQFSNSRSEMNVSTLELGDSALYLCASSATGGDGYTFGSGTRLTVV.

This rearrangement joins TRBV7-3 to TRBJ1-5, with D possibly TRBD1 on 5 matching bases. The CDR3 is 17 residues long. Per the germline V gene, CDR1 is SGHTA and CDR2 is FQGTGA. The V end lost 7 bases, the J end lost 0 bases, and 19 bases lay between the germline ends. This CDR3 is CASKGLSGHLSNQPQHF. The DNA for the CDR3 is TGTGCCAGCAAGGGACTTTCCGGACACCTTAGCAATCAGCCCCAGCATTTT.

The chain is built from TRBV30 and TRBJ1-1, with D unresolved. This CDR3 has 13 amino acids. Germline-derived CDR1 and CDR2 are GTSNPN and SVGIG (reference sequence). V gave up 2 bases and J gave up 10 bases, with 17 bases separating them. The CDR3 region is CAWSQQPSVLAFF. The CDR3 DNA follows: TGTGCCTGGAGTCAACAACCCTCTGTTTTAGCTTTCTTT.

The chain joins TRBV30 to TRBJ1-4; D gene ambiguous. Trimming took off 3 bases at V and 5 bases at J, with 4 bases between the two ends. This CDR3 comprises 11 residues. Germline V gives CDR1 GTSNPN, CDR2 SVGIG (reference sequence). The CDR3 here is CAWSVNEKLFF. Written as DNA, the CDR3 is TGTGCCTGGAGCGTAAATGAAAAACTGTTTTTT.

CDR3 sequence: CASSQDYGRGSRNTQYF. The CDR3 DNA sequence: TGCGCCAGCAGCCAAGATTACGGCAGGGGGTCGAGGAATACGCAGTATTTT. This sequence joins TRBV4-3 and TRBJ2-3; TRBD1 agrees at 7 bases. This CDR3 spans 17 amino acids. Germline CDR1 reads LGHNA; CDR2 reads YSLEER. J gave up 7 bases and V 0 bases, and 13 bases lay outside the gene matches.

This chain joins TRBV28 and TRBJ2-5; D is unresolved. The DNA matches TRBJ2-7 better at its end, which makes the J call doubtful. The CDR3 consists of 15 residues. The germline gives CDR1 MDHEN, CDR2 SYDVKM. In DNA, the CDR3 is TGTGCCAGCAGGCAACAAGACCAGCTCCCAGGCGAGCAGTACTTC. Translating gives CASRQQDQLPGEQYF.

The V and J genes are TRBV4-1 and TRBJ2-7; D is possibly TRBD2 (5 bases). The ends were cut back, 0 bases at V and 5 bases at J, with 11 bases in the middle. Germline V gene sequence: CDR1 MGHRA, CDR2 YSYEKL. The CDR3 is 14 amino acids. The CDR3 region is CASSQDRTFNEQYF. The CDR3 DNA is TGCGCCAGCAGCCAAGATCGGACTTTCAACGAGCAGTACTTC.

The rearrangement links TRBV9 to TRBJ2-7; 9 bases are a match to TRBD2. There are 16 residues in the CDR3. V shed 0 bases, J shed 1 base, and the junction held 5 bases outside the gene matches. Germline V gene sequence: CDR1 SGDLS, CDR2 YYNGEE. As DNA, the CDR3 is TGTGCCAGCAGCGTAGCGCTAGCGGGGCCATCCTACGAGCAGTACTTC. This translates into CASSVALAGPSYEQYF.

This chain links TRBV29-1 with TRBJ2-7; the match to TRBD2 covers 13 bases. The germline CDR1 and CDR2 sequences are SQVTM and ANQGSEA. J lost 4 bases, V lost 6 bases, and 3 bases had no gene match. The CDR3 totals 13 residues. For the CDR3, the DNA is TGCAGCGTGCGGGGACTAGCGGGATACGAGCAGTACTTC. Residues: CSVRGLAGYEQYF.

The CDR3 reads CASRSARKEAFF. The CDR3 DNA is TGTGCCAGCAGATCAGCCAGGAAAGAAGCTTTCTTT. The chain joins TRBV28 to TRBJ1-1; D ambiguous. CDR3 length: 12 residues. V lost 6 bases and J lost 8, with 13 bases in between. Looked up from germline, CDR1 is MDHEN and CDR2 is SYDVKM.

This rearrangement joins TRBV6-1 to TRBJ2-3, with TRBD2 identical over 10 bases. CDR1 MNHNS and CDR2 SASEGT come from the germline V gene. This CDR3 contains 19 residues. The ends lost 4 bases at V and 0 bases at J; junction bases unmatched: 13. This chain's CDR3 is CASSVDGTSVSSSTDTQYF. The CDR3 DNA follows: TGTGCCAGCAGTGTAGACGGGACTAGCGTCTCCTCTAGCACAGATACGCAGTATTTT.

This sequence joins TRBV28 and TRBJ2-3; 11 bases agree with TRBD2. CDR1 is MDHEN, CDR2 SYDVKM, per germline. Trimming took 6 bases from V and 0 from J; bases not matched to a gene: 5. This CDR3 comprises 16 residues. CDR3 DNA: TGTGCCAGCAGATGGGGACTAGCGGCTAGCACAGATACGCAGTATTTT. Translating gives CASRWGLAASTDTQYF.

The chain recombines TRBV29-1 with TRBJ2-5, with 9 nucleotides matching TRBD1. The CDR3 contains 13 residues. Trimming at V came to 6 bases and at J to 8 bases, leaving 10 bases not matched to a gene. The germline CDR1 and CDR2 sequences are SQVTM and ANQGSEA. For the CDR3, the DNA is TGCAGCGTATGGACAGGGGTCACCCTTACCCAGTACTTC. Protein sequence: CSVWTGVTLTQYF.

This clone was picked up a small number of times. The J gene is TRBJ2-4, the V gene TRBV6-1; 7 positions match TRBD1. Unmatched junction bases numbered 5, after V lost 2 bases and J lost 1 base. The CDR3 runs 16 residues. Germline assignment: CDR1 MNHNS and CDR2 SASEGT. CDR3 region: CASSEQGDGAKNIQYF. The CDR3 DNA follows: TGTGCCAGCAGTGAACAGGGGGATGGGGCCAAAAACATTCAGTACTTC.

The chain employs TRBV12-5 and TRBJ2-3; TRBD2 matches 7 bases. The CDR3 is 20 amino acids. Trimming at V came to 4 bases and at J to 2 bases, leaving 21 bases not matched to a gene. The germline CDR1 and CDR2 sequences are LGHNT and FRNRAP. In DNA form, the CDR3 reads TGTGCTAGTGGTTCCCACATCGGACTAGTGGGGACGTTTTCCACAGATACGCAGTATTTT. Translated: CASGSHIGLVGTFSTDTQYF.

The chain couples TRBV15 to TRBJ2-7, with D possibly TRBD1 on 5 matching bases. The length of the CDR3 is 15 residues. V shed 1 base and J shed 3 bases, with 13 bases lying between them. Germline V gene lookup returns CDR1 LNHNV and CDR2 YYDKDF (reference sequence). In DNA, the CDR3 is TGTGCCACCAGCAGAGCCCCGGGCAGGGACTACGAGCAGTACTTC. This gives the protein CATSRAPGRDYEQYF.

J is TRBJ2-7 and V is TRBV6-5; 8 bases map to TRBD2. V lost 0 bases and J lost 2; bases outside the gene matches: 6. The CDR3 spans 16 residues. Per germline, CDR1 MNHEY and CDR2 SVGAGI. CDR3: CASSYSLGGGTYEQYF. CDR3 sequence (DNA): TGTGCCAGCAGTTACTCCCTTGGCGGGGGGACCTACGAGCAGTACTTC.

The DNA of the CDR3 is TGCAGCGGCAGGACAGGGCTCATCTACGAGCAGTACTTC. Amino acid sequence: CSGRTGLIYEQYF. This chain joins TRBV29-1 and TRBJ2-7; 8 nucleotides agree with TRBD1. The V gene's germline CDR1 is SQVTM and CDR2 ANQGSEA. This CDR3 contains 13 residues. V was pared by 7 bases and J by 3 bases, with 8 bases of the junction left unmatched.

This chain uses TRBV10-3 with TRBJ2-5, with TRBD2 matching 12 bases. The germline V gene encodes CDR1 ENHRY and CDR2 SYGVKD. With 6 bases clipped from V and 3 bases from J, the junction kept 5 bases outside the gene matches. This CDR3 has 15 residues. Here the CDR3 DNA reads TGTGCCATCAGGGTGGGACTAGCGGGCGAAGAGACCCAGTACTTC. Translated: CAIRVGLAGEETQYF.

This chain links TRBV6-1 with TRBJ2-1; D ambiguous. With 2 bases removed from V and 7 bases from J, the gap between germline ends came to 12 bases. This CDR3 has 14 residues. Germline lookup yields CDR1 MNHNS and CDR2 SASEGT. For the CDR3, the DNA is TGTGCCAGCAGTGAAACCGCCTCCCGGAATGAGCAGTTCTTC. Translated, it gives CASSETASRNEQFF.

The sample holds one count of this clone. V usage is TRBV7-6 and J usage is TRBJ2-1; maybe TRBD2 (5 bases). The V gene's germline CDR1 is SGHVS and CDR2 FNYEAQ. V shed 5 bases and J shed 7 bases, with 21 bases lying between them. The CDR3 covers 16 residues. CDR3 protein: CASSPGGSAAPNEQFF. CDR3 bases: TGTGCCAGCAGCCCCGGTGGTAGCGCGGCACCGAATGAGCAGTTCTTC.